The TCR beta chain described here comes from a study of cytomegalovirus exposure and HLA in healthy donors. Concerning this clone: Its antigen is currently unknown.

CDR3 length equals 15 residues. Unmatched junction bases numbered 7, after V lost 0 bases and J lost 8 bases. The germline CDR1 and CDR2 sequences are SGHNT and YYREEE (reference sequence). PCR was performed using 60 Vbeta and 13 Jbeta primers. Data came from immunoSEQ multiplex PCR; TCRdb stores just in-frame clones and leaves some out. The data contain around 100,000 clones, around 80% of them singletons. Study results and caveats: The authors enumerated 180 or so TCR beta chains as linked to cytomegalovirus.

This sequence was found in a woman aged 18-29 years in good health and CMV-seropositive. The sequenced sample consisted of PBMCs. The chain couples TRBV5-4 to TRBJ1-4; 7 bases agree with TRBD1. CDR3 region: CASSLGAGDSEKLFF. In nucleotides, the CDR3 is TGTGCCAGCAGCTTGGGGGCAGGGGACAGCGAAAAACTGTTTTTT. Drawing the rest from reference TRBV5-4 and TRBJ1-4, the complete variable domain is ETGVTQSPTHLIKTRGQQVTLRCSSQSGHNTVSWYQQALGQGPQFIFQYYREEENGRGNFPPRFSGLQFPNYSSELNVNALELDDSALYLCASSLGAGDSEKLFFGSGTQLSVL.